This TCR beta chain comes out of a study of blood T cell repertoires in COVID-19. Turning to the study itself: Material from acute and convalescent COVID-19 was sourced from the United States, Italy and Spain. The cDNA or gDNA used as material had been derived from T cells, B-cell-depleted T cells, or PBMCs.

As handled by the study authors: Reference gene primer amplification in the assay estimated nucleated cell counts. Using immunoSEQ multiplex PCR, the repertoire was profiled, and TCRdb retains in-frame clones only, with some absent. The D gene and trimming were derived from the DNA, and the V and J assignments and clone size from that table. The sample lists over 150,000 clones, over 60% seen once, with 1.5% to 2% in the top ten. The ends lost 11 bases at V and 4 bases at J; junction bases unmatched: 5. From germline, CDR1 is MDHEN and CDR2 SYDVKM. CDR3 length: 13 amino acids. Material for sequencing was peripheral blood. The chain has TRBV28 and TRBJ1-6; 7 bases map to TRBD1. This receptor was obtained from an elderly man with acute or convalescent COVID-19. The CDR3 DNA reads TGTGCCGCCTCGGGACAGTATAATTCACCCCTCCACTTT. Protein sequence: CAASGQYNSPLHF.